The entry below gives a single T cell receptor beta chain sequence along with its context. Its antigen is currently unknown. This sample stems from a study of CD8 T cells in Susac syndrome. Study-wide results and caveats: The study recognized that the number of individuals in its TCR sequencing and HLA analysis was relatively small.

The germline V and J ends were trimmed by 0 bases and 0 bases, with 18 bases remaining between them. The V gene's germline CDR1 is SQVTM and CDR2 ANQGSEA. The CDR3 runs to 18 residues. The sequenced target, TCR beta, came from blood CD8+ and CD4+ T cells. Isolation of CD8+ and CD4+ T cells was performed negatively, whereas enrichment of TEMRA cells was done by FACS. RNA in amounts of about 0.5 to 1 ug was reverse transcribed with random hexamers. The immunoSEQ assay covered 54 Vbeta and 13 Jbeta segments for CDR3. MiXCR was run by TCRdb on the immunoSEQ multiplex PCR reads, yielding one entry per CDR3 protein. In the table there are about 190,000 distinct CDR3 sequences, roughly 94% of which are singletons.

Sequences were obtained from CD4+ T cells from PBMCs. The chain has TRBV29-1 and TRBJ1-5; weak D call: TRBD1 (6 bases). This clonotype was sampled from a human donor in good health. As DNA, the CDR3 is TGCAGCGTTGAAGAGGGTCTGACAGGCAAGAATAGCAATCAGCCCCAGCATTTT. This translates into CSVEEGLTGKNSNQPQHF.